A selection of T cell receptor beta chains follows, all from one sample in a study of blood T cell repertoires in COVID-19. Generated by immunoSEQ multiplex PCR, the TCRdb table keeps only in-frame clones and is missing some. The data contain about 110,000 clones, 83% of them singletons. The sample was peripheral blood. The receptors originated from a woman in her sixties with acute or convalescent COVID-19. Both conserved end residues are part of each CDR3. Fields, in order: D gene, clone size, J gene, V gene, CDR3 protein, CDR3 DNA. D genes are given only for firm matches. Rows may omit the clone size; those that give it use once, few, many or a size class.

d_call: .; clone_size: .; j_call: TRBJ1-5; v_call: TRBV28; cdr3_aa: CATRGRNQPQHF; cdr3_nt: TGTGCCACCCGCGGGCGCAATCAGCCCCAGCATTTT
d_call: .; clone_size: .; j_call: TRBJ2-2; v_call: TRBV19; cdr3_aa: CASSRGTNTGELFF; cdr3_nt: TGTGCCAGTAGTAGAGGGACGAACACCGGGGAGCTGTTTTTT
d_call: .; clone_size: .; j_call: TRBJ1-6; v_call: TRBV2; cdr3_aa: CASKEGLNSPLHF; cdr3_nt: TGTGCCAGCAAGGAGGGGTTGAATTCACCCCTCCACTTT
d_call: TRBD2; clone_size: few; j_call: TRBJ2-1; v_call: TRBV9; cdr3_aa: CASGLASHNEQFF; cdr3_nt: TGTGCCAGCGGACTAGCGTCCCACAATGAGCAGTTCTTC
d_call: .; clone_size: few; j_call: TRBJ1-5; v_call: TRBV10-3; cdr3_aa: CAVGEGGPEPQHF; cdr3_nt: TGTGCCGTTGGGGAGGGGGGCCCTGAGCCCCAGCATTTT
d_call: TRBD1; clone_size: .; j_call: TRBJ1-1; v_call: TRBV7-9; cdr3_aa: CASSGLSGQGSMNTEAFF; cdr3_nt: TGTGCCAGCAGCGGCCTCTCGGGACAGGGGTCAATGAACACTGAAGCTTTCTTT
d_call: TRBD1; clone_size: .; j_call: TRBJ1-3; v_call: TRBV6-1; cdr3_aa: CASSEQAGGGGNTIYF; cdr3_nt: TGTGCCAGCAGTGAACAGGCAGGGGGAGGTGGAAACACCATATATTTT
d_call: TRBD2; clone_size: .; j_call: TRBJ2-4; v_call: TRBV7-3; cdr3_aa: CASSPTSGGKNIQYF; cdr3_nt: TGTGCCAGCAGCCCGACTAGCGGGGGGAAAAACATTCAGTACTTC
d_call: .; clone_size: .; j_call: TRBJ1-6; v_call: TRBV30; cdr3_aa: CAWITPGDNSPLHF; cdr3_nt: TGTGCCTGGATCACCCCAGGGGATAATTCACCCCTCCACTTT
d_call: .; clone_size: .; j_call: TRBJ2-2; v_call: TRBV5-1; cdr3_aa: CASSRPRLNTGELFF; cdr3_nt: TGCGCCAGCAGCCGTCCTAGGTTAAACACCGGGGAGCTGTTTTTT
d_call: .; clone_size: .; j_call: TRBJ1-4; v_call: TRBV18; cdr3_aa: CASSRLRDAARVNEKLFF; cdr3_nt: TGTGCCAGCTCACGACTAAGAGACGCAGCTCGGGTTAATGAAAAACTGTTTTTT
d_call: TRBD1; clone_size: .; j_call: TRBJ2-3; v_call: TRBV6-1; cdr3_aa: CASSEQGARDTQYF; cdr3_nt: TGTGCCAGCAGTGAGCAGGGGGCTCGAGATACGCAGTATTTT
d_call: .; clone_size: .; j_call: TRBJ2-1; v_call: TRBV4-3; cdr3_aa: CASSQDPRSGNEQFF; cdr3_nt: TGCGCCAGCAGCCAAGATCCTAGGTCGGGCAATGAGCAGTTCTTC
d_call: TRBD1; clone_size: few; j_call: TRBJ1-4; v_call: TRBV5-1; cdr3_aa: CASSSTGNEKLFF; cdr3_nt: TGCGCCAGCAGCTCGACAGGGAATGAAAAACTGTTTTTT
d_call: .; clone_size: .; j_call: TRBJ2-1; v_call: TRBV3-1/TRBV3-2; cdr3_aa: CASSQAWASSYNEQFF; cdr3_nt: TGTGCCAGCAGTCAAGCATGGGCGAGCTCCTACAATGAGCAGTTCTTC
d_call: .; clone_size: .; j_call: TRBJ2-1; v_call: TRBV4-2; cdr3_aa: CASRDPTDSSQFF; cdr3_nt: TGTGCCAGCCGCGACCCAACCGACTCCTCGCAGTTCTTC
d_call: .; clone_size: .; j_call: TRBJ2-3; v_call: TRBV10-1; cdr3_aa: CASSRRTSTDTQYF; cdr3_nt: TGCGCCAGCTCTCGGCGGACTAGCACAGATACGCAGTATTTT
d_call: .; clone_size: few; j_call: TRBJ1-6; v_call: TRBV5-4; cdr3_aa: CASSLGRGNSPLHF; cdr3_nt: TGTGCCAGCAGTTTGGGGCGGGGCAATTCACCCCTCCACTTT
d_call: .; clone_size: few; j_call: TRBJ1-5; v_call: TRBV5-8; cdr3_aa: CASSMRGYSNQPQHF; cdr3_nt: TGTGCCAGCAGCATGAGGGGGTATAGCAATCAGCCCCAGCATTTT
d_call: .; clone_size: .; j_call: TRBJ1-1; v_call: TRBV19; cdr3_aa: CASRRQYEAFF; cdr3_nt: TGTGCCAGTAGGAGGCAATATGAAGCTTTCTTT
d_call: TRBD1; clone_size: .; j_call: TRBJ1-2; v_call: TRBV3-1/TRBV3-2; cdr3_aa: CASSPGGQGYTF; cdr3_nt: TGTGCCAGCAGCCCTGGGGGACAGGGCTACACCTTC
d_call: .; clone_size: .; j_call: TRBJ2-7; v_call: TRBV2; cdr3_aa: CASTKQGYEQYF; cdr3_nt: TGTGCCAGCACCAAACAGGGATACGAGCAGTACTTC
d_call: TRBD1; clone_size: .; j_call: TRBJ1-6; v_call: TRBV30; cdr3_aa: CAWRGQGRGKSPLHF; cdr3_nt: TGTGCCTGGAGGGGACAGGGGAGAGGTAAATCACCCCTCCACTTT
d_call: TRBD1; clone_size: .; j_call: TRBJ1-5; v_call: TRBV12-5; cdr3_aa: CASGTPAGGNQPQHF; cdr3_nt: TGTGCTAGTGGGACCCCCGCAGGGGGGAATCAGCCCCAGCATTTT
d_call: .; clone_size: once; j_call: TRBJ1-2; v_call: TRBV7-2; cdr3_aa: CASSFPPSYGYTF; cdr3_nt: TGTGCCAGCAGCTTCCCCCCCAGTTATGGCTACACCTTC
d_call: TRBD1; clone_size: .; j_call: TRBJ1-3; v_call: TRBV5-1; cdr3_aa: CASSSGQAGNTIYF; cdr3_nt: TGCGCCAGCAGCTCCGGACAGGCCGGAAACACCATATATTTT
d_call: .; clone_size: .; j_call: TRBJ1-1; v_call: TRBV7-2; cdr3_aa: CASSINTEAFF; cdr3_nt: TGTGCCAGCAGCATAAACACTGAAGCTTTCTTT
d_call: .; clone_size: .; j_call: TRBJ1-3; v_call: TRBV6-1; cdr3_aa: CASSEISSDSGNTIYF; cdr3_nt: TGTGCCAGCAGTGAAATATCCTCAGACTCTGGAAACACCATATATTTT
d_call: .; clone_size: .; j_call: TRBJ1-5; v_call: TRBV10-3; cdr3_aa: CAISESGADQPQHF; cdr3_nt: TGTGCCATCAGTGAGTCGGGGGCAGATCAGCCCCAGCATTTT
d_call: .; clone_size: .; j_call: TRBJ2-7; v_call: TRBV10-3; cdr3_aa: CAISESEYRGQYF; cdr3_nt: TGTGCCATCAGTGAGTCGGAATATCGGGGGCAGTACTTC
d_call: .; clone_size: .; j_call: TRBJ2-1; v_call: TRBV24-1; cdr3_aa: CATSDPTPGSGSYNEQFF; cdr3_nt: TGTGCCACCAGTGACCCTACTCCGGGATCCGGGAGTTACAATGAGCAGTTCTTC
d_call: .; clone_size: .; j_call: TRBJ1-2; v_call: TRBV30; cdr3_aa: CAWSVRPGREYGYTF; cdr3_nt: TGTGCCTGGAGTGTACGGCCAGGGAGGGAATATGGCTACACCTTC
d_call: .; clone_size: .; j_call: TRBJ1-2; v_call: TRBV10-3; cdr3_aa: CAITNRRTTNYGYTF; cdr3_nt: TGTGCCATCACCAACCGCCGGACAACTAACTATGGCTACACCTTC
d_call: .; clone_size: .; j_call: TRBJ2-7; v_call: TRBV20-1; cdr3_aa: CSASLTTYEQYF; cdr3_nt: TGCAGTGCTAGTCTGACTACCTACGAGCAGTACTTC
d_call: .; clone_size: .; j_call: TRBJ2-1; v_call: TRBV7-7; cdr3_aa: CASSLDGGGYNEQFF; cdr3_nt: TGTGCTAGCAGCTTAGACGGGGGTGGTTACAATGAGCAGTTCTTC
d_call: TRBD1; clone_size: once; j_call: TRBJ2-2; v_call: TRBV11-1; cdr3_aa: CASSWGQGKDTGELFF; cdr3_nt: TGTGCCAGCAGCTGGGGACAGGGGAAGGACACCGGGGAGCTGTTTTTT
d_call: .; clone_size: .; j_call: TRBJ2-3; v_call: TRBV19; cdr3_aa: CASSPGHTDTQYF; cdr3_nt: TGTGCCAGTAGTCCAGGGCACACAGATACGCAGTATTTT